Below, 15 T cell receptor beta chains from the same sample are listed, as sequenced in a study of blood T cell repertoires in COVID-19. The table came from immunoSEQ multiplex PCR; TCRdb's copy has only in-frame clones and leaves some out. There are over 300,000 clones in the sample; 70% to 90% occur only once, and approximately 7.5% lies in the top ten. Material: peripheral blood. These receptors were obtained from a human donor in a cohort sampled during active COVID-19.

The CDR3 reads CASSFTGSEQYF. CDR3 nucleotides: TGTGCCAGCAGCTTTACAGGGAGTGAGCAGTACTTC. The chain employs TRBV5-4 and TRBJ2-7; tentatively, D is TRBD1 (6 bases). V was shortened by 2 bases and J by 7 bases, with 10 bases between the two germline ends. The germline V gene has CDR1 SGHNT and CDR2 YYREEE (reference sequence). The CDR3 covers 12 residues.

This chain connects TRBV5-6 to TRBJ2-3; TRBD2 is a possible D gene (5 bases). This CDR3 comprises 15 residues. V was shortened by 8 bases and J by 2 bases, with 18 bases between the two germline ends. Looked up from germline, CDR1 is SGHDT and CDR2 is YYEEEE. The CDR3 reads CASYRGYDYTDTQYF. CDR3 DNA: TGTGCCAGTTATAGAGGTTACGACTACACAGATACGCAGTATTTT.

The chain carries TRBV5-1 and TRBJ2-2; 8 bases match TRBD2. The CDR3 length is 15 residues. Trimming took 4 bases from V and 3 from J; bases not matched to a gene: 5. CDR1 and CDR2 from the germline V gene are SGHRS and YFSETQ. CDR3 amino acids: CASSLGGAHTGELFF. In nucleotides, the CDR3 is TGCGCCAGCAGCCTCGGGGGGGCCCACACCGGGGAGCTGTTTTTT.

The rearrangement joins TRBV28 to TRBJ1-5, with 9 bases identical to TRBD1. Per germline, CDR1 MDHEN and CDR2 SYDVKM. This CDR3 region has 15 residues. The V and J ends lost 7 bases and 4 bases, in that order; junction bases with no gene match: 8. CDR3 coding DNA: TGTGCCAGCATTGGGACAGGGTCTCGGAATCAGCCCCAGCATTTT. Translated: CASIGTGSRNQPQHF.

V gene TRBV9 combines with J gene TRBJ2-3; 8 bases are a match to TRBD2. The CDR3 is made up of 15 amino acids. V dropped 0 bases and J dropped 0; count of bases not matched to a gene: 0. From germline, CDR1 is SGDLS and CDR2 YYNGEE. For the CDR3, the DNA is TGTGCCAGCAGCGTAGCGGGGGGGAGCACAGATACGCAGTATTTT. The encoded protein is CASSVAGGSTDTQYF.

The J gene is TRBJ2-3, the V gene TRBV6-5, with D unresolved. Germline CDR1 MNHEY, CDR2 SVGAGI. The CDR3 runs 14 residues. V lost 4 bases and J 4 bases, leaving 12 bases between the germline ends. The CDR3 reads CASSWQDGSDTQYF. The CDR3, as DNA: TGTGCCAGCAGTTGGCAGGATGGGTCAGATACGCAGTATTTT.

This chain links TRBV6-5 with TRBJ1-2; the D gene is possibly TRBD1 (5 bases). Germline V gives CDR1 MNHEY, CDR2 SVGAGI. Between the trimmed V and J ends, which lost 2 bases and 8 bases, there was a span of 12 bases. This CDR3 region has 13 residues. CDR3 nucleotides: TGTGCCAGCAGTTACGCCGACAGACAGGGCTACACCTTC. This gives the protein CASSYADRQGYTF.

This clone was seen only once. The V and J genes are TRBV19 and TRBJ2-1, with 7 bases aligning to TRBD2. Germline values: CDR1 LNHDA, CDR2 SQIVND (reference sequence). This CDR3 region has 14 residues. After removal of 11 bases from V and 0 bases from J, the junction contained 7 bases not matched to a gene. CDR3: CASGEGVSYNEQFF. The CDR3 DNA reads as TGTGCCTCTGGGGAGGGCGTCTCCTACAATGAGCAGTTCTTC.

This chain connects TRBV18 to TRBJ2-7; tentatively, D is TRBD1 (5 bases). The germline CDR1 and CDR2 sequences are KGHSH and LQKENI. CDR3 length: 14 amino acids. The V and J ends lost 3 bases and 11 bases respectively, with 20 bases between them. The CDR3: CASSPERQTYNKYF. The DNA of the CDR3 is TGTGCCAGCTCACCCGAGAGACAGACCTATAATAAGTACTTC.

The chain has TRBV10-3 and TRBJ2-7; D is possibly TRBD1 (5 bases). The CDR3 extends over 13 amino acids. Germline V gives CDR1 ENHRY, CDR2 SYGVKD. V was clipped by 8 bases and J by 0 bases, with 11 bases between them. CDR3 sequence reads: CAIQGWDSYEQYF. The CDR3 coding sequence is TGTGCCATCCAGGGTTGGGACTCCTACGAGCAGTACTTC.

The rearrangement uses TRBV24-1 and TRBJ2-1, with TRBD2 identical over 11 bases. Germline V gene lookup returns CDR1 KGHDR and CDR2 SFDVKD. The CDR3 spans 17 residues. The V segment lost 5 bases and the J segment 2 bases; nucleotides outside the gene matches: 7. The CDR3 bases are TGTGCCACCAGTGCCACTACACTAGCGGGGGCCTACAATGAGCAGTTCTTC. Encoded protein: CATSATTLAGAYNEQFF.

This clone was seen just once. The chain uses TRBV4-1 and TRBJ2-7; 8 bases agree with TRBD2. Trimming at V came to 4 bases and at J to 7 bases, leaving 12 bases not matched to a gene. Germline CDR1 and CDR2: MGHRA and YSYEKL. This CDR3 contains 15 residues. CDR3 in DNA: TGCGCCAGCAGCCGTCTCCGGGGGGGAGCGGGGGAGCAGTACTTC. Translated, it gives CASSRLRGGAGEQYF.

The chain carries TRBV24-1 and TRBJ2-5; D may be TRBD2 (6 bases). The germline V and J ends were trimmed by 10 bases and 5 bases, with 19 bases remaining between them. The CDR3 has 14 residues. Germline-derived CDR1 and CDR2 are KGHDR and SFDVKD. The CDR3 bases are TGTGCCACAAGTCCGGGACTGTTGACGGAGACCCAGTACTTC. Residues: CATSPGLLTETQYF.

The CDR3 sequence is CASRQQGQPSNYGYTF. CDR3 DNA sequence: TGCGCCAGCAGGCAACAGGGACAACCATCTAACTATGGCTACACCTTC. The genes are TRBV5-1 and TRBJ1-2; possible D gene TRBD1, 6 bases. The V gene lost 5 bases and the J gene lost 0 bases, with 17 bases spanning the gap. This CDR3 has 16 amino acids. Germline CDR1 SGHRS, CDR2 YFSETQ.

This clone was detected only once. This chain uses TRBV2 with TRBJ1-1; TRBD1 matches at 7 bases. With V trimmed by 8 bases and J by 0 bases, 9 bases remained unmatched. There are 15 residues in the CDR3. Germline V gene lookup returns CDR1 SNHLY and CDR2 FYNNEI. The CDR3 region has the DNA TGTGCCAGCCCAAAGGGACAGATGATGAACACTGAAGCTTTCTTT. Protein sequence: CASPKGQMMNTEAFF.